Shown below are 22 T cell receptor beta chains from a single sample sequenced in a study of tumor-infiltrating lymphocytes in primary liver carcinoma. Blood RNA was derived from unsorted whole blood, and germline DNA was extracted too. The investigators made TCR beta cDNA from approximately 0.5 ug total RNA, using a constant-region primer. Three-round nested multiplex PCR performed with slightly modified ARM-PCR produced the TCR beta libraries. Running 9 to 11 cycles apiece, the first two PCR rounds relied on TRBV1-TRBV30 forward primers together with a C-beta reverse primer. TCRdb recomputed calls from the multiplex PCR reads with MiXCR, one row per CDR3 protein. The sample lists about 350,000 distinct CDR3 sequences, about two thirds occurring once. The sample comprised peripheral blood. These receptors all come from a man aged 35 to 55 with primary liver carcinoma and hepatitis B virus infection.

On this clonotype itself: The junction and the germline gene differ at one end; a read error may be behind it. V is TRBV6-2 or TRBV6-3 and J is TRBJ2-7; the D gene is possibly TRBD1 (5 bases). The CDR3 has 14 residues. Germline CDR1 MNHEY, CDR2 SVGEGT. The CDR3 DNA follows: TGTGCCAACAGTTACTTGAAGGGGTTCGCGGAGCAGTACTTC. Translated: CANSYLKGFAEQYF.

This clonotype was seen more than once but under ten times. The chain recombines TRBV5-6 with TRBJ2-2, with TRBD2 matching over 12 bases. The ends lost 4 bases at V and 3 bases at J; junction bases unmatched: 4. Germline lookup yields CDR1 SGHDT and CDR2 YYEEEE. The CDR3 runs to 16 residues. The DNA for the CDR3 is TGTGCCAGCAGCCCCCTAGCGGGAGGGTACACCGGGGAGCTGTTTTTT. Translated: CASSPLAGGYTGELFF.

Of note for this clonotype: The junction shows a germline mismatch at one end, possibly a read error. This sequence joins TRBV11-2 and TRBJ2-5; D ambiguous. CDR3 size: 15 residues. Germline CDR1 is SGHAT and CDR2 is FQNNGV. CDR3 residues: CASSTLKGRGEIQYF. CDR3 DNA: TGTGCCAGCAGCACCCTAAAGGGAAGAGGAGAGATCCAGTACTTC.

Worth noting for this clonotype: Possible read error: a much larger clone is one base away. V is TRBV12-3 or TRBV12-4 and J is TRBJ2-3, with D perhaps TRBD1 (6 bases). The CDR3 sequence is 12 residues long. CDR3 coding DNA: TGTGTTTGTACTAGGGACATAGATACGCAGTATTTT. Translation: CVCTRDIDTQYF.

This clonotype came up many times. This sequence joins TRBV6-2 or TRBV6-3 and TRBJ2-7; tentative D call: TRBD2 (5 bases). This CDR3 has 16 residues. Germline V gene data show CDR1 as MNHEY and CDR2 as SVGEGT. V was shortened by 0 bases and J by 2 bases, with 14 bases between the two germline ends. As DNA, the CDR3 is TGTGCCAGCAGTTACTCGATTCCTAGCCTGCCCTACGAGCAGTACTTC. Translation gives CASSYSIPSLPYEQYF.

With respect to this clonotype: This may arise from a read error, as a much more abundant clone is one base away. The genes are TRBV6-6 and TRBJ2-3; no firm D call. V dropped 2 bases and J dropped 6 bases, with 6 bases sitting between them. Germline CDR1 is MNHNY and CDR2 is SVGAGI (reference sequence). The CDR3 extends over 12 amino acids. The CDR3 DNA reads as TGTGCCAGCAGTTACACAATGGATACGCAGTATTTT. This gives the protein CASSYTMDTQYF.

CDR3 nucleotides: TGTGCCATAACACCTGGACAGGGATCCTACGAGCAGTACTTC. It encodes CAITPGQGSYEQYF. The V and J genes are TRBV6-5 and TRBJ2-7; 8 nucleotides line up with TRBD1. V lost 10 bases to trimming and J lost 1 base; unmatched junction nucleotides: 9. The CDR3 has 14 residues. Germline CDR1 is MNHEY and CDR2 is SVGAGI.

The genes are TRBV11-2 and TRBJ2-2, with 9 bases matching TRBD1. V lost 6 bases to trimming and J lost 8 bases; unmatched junction nucleotides: 13. The germline CDR1 and CDR2 sequences are SGHAT and FQNNGV. This CDR3 has 16 amino acids. The CDR3 is CASRSTGTGNIGELFF. Written as DNA, the CDR3 is TGTGCCAGCAGGTCTACCGGGACAGGGAACATTGGGGAGCTGTTTTTT.

DNA for the CDR3: TGTGCCAGCAGCTTAAGGGGAGGGGGCTACGAGCAGTACTTC. It codes for CASSLRGGGYEQYF. The rearrangement joins TRBV11-1 to TRBJ2-7; D might be TRBD2 (7 bases). This CDR3 spans 14 amino acids. V lost 2 bases to trimming and J lost 3 bases, with 11 bases between them. Looked up from germline, CDR1 is SGHAT and CDR2 is FQDESV (reference sequence).

The J gene is TRBJ1-2, the V gene TRBV11-2; 10 bases agree with TRBD1. The germline gives CDR1 SGHAT, CDR2 FQNNGV. The CDR3 runs to 13 residues. V trimming: 4 bases; J trimming: 7 bases; junction bases outside the gene matches: 3. CDR3 region: CASSSTGGGGYTF. The CDR3, as DNA: TGTGCCAGCAGCTCGACAGGGGGCGGTGGCTACACCTTC.

This chain links TRBV11-2 with TRBJ1-6, with TRBD1 matching 7 bases. V lost 5 bases, J lost 3 bases, and 10 bases stayed unmatched. Per germline, CDR1 SGHAT and CDR2 FQNNGV. The CDR3 has 17 amino acids. CDR3 coding DNA: TGTGCCAGCAGCCCTGATTGGACAGGTAGCTATAATTCACCCCTCCACTTT. Protein sequence: CASSPDWTGSYNSPLHF.

A remark on this clonotype: This may be a read error, as it is one base from a much larger clone. The chain employs TRBV12-3 or TRBV12-4 and TRBJ2-7; D assignment may be TRBD1 or TRBD2 (5 bases each). This CDR3 region has 13 residues. The CDR3 nucleotides read TGTGCCAGAAGTTTGGGGGAATACGGCGAGCAGTACTTC. Translation: CARSLGEYGEQYF.

This clonotype was seen only once. One end of the junction does not line up with germline, which may come from a read error. The CDR3 DNA reads TGCGCCAGCAGCTTGGCGGCTAGCACAGATGCGCAGTATTTT. Protein sequence: CASSLAASTDAQYF. The chain carries TRBV5-1 and TRBJ2-3; TRBD2 is a possible D gene (5 bases). Germline V lookup: CDR1 SGHRS, CDR2 YFSETQ. The CDR3 sequence is 14 residues long.

With respect to this clonotype: Since no conserved phenylalanine or tryptophan closes the CDR3, a read error is the likely cause. The J gene is TRBJ2-7, the V gene TRBV4-2; possibly TRBD1 for D (6 bases). V lost 2 bases to trimming and J lost 3 bases, with 14 bases between them. This CDR3 region has 15 residues. Per the germline V gene, CDR1 is LGHNA and CDR2 is YNFKEQ. CDR3 loop: CASSQRQGTSYEQYL. CDR3 coding DNA: TGTGCCAGCAGCCAAAGGCAGGGGACCAGCTACGAGCAGTACCTC.

Comment on this clonotype: A junction boundary mismatches the germline segment, possibly from a read error. This chain joins TRBV11-2 and TRBJ1-6; D gene uncertain. Germline assignment: CDR1 SGHAT and CDR2 FQNNGV. There are 14 residues in the CDR3. The CDR3, as DNA: TGTGCCAGTAGCTTGGGCGGCTATAATTCACCCCCCCACTTT. Protein: CASSLGGYNSPPHF.

As for this clonotype: The CDR3 ends on some other residue instead of the conserved phenylalanine or tryptophan, so this is likely a read error. The genes are TRBV11-2 and TRBJ1-4; 12 nucleotides line up with TRBD1. Germline V CDR1 and CDR2: SGHAT, FQNNGV. Trimming cost V 6 bases and J 8 bases; bases outside gene matches: 4. The CDR3 is made up of 14 amino acids. The CDR3 DNA reads TGTGCCAGCAGTCTTGGGACAGGGGGCGAAAAACTGTTTTCT. Its protein product is CASSLGTGGEKLFS.

In this sample, this clonotype turned up many times. The chain recombines TRBV6-2 or TRBV6-3 with TRBJ1-5, with 7 nucleotides matching TRBD1. The V gene end was trimmed by 0 bases and the J gene end by 3 bases; junction bases not matched to a gene: 2. The CDR3 covers 15 residues. Germline lookup yields CDR1 MNHEY and CDR2 SVGEGT. Here the CDR3 DNA reads TGTGCCAGCAGTTACTCCGGGACAGCCAATCAGCCCCAGCATTTT. Its protein product is CASSYSGTANQPQHF.

The count of this clonotype is one. The junction shows a germline mismatch at one end, possibly a read error. The rearrangement links TRBV4-3 to TRBJ2-1; possibly TRBD2 for D (5 bases). This CDR3 comprises 12 residues. Germline loops: CDR1 LGHNA, CDR2 YSLEER. The CDR3 spells CVSSQDYGEQFF. The CDR3 coding sequence is TGCGTCAGCAGCCAAGACTACGGTGAGCAGTTCTTC.

In the case of this clonotype: Relative to the germline gene, one junction end is altered; a read error may explain this. The chain links TRBV10-3 to TRBJ1-1; D unresolved. CDR1 and CDR2 from the germline V gene are ENHRY and SYGVKD. The CDR3 runs 13 residues. CDR3: CASSPRQNSEAFF. For the CDR3, the DNA is TGTGCCAGCAGCCCCAGGCAAAACAGTGAAGCTTTCTTT.

This clonotype was recorded at least ten times. The rearrangement uses TRBV6-2 or TRBV6-3 and TRBJ2-1; D assignment may be TRBD1 or TRBD2 (5 bases each). This CDR3 has 15 residues. Trimming removed 2 bases from V and 3 bases from J, with 11 bases in between. Germline lookup yields CDR1 MNHEY and CDR2 SVGEGT. The CDR3 loop is CASSYGTPDYNEQFF. DNA for the CDR3: TGTGCCAGCAGTTACGGGACCCCAGACTACAATGAGCAGTTCTTC.

As to this clonotype: A read error is possible here, since a much larger clone lies one base away. This chain joins TRBV4-2 and TRBJ2-2; no clear D gene. Germline assignment: CDR1 LGHNA and CDR2 YNFKEQ. The CDR3 runs to 15 residues. V lost 0 bases, J lost 4 bases, and 9 bases lay in between. The CDR3 reads CASSQDCRSTGELFF. The CDR3 DNA is TGTGCCAGCAGCCAAGATTGCAGGTCCACCGGGGAGCTGTTTTTT.

The chain couples TRBV14 to TRBJ2-1; TRBD2 agrees at 11 bases. CDR3 length equals 18 residues. From germline, CDR1 is SGHDN and CDR2 FVKESK. Trimming at V came to 6 bases and at J to 6 bases, leaving 16 bases not matched to a gene. In DNA, the CDR3 is TGTGCCAGCAGTTCGCCGTATACTAGCGGGAGATTTATCAATGAGCAGTTCTTC. Amino acids: CASSSPYTSGRFINEQFF. The full variable domain, completed using reference TRBV14 and TRBJ2-1, is EAGVTQFPSHSVIEKGQTVTLRCDPISGHDNLYWYRRVMGKEIKFLLHFVKESKQDESGMPNNRFLAERTGGTYSTLKVQPAELEDSGVYFCASSSPYTSGRFINEQFFGPGTRLTVL.